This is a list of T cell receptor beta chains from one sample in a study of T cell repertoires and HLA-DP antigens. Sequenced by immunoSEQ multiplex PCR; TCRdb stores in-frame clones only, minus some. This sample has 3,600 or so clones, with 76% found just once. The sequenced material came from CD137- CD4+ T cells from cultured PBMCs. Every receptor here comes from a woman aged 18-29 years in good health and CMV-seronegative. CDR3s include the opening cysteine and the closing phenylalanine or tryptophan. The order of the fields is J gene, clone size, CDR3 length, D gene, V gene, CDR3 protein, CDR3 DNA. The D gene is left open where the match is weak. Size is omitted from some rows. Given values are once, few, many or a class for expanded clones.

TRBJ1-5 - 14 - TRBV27 CASSPSTVRQPQHF TGTGCCAGCAGTCCGTCGACAGTCAGACAGCCCCAGCATTTT
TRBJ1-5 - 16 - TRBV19 CASSMAGDYSNQPQHF TGTGCCAGTAGTATGGCGGGCGACTATAGCAATCAGCCCCAGCATTTT
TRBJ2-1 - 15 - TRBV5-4 CASSYRVGQRNEQFF TGTGCCAGCAGCTATCGGGTCGGTCAGCGGAATGAGCAGTTCTTC
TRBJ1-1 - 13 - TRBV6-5 CASSRRGNTEAFF TGTGCCAGCAGTAGGAGAGGGAACACTGAAGCTTTCTTT
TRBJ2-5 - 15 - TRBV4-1 CASSQGGNRQETQYF TGCGCCAGCAGCCAAGGTGGGAACCGCCAAGAGACCCAGTACTTC
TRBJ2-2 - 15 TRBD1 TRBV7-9 CASSRTGAVTGELFF TGTGCCAGCAGCCGGACAGGGGCGGTCACCGGGGAGCTGTTTTTT
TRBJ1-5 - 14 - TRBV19 CASSIDRYNQPQHF TGTGCCAGTAGTATCGACAGGTACAATCAGCCCCAGCATTTT
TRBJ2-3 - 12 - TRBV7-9 CASSQTTDTQYF TGTGCCAGCAGCCAGACCACAGATACGCAGTATTTT
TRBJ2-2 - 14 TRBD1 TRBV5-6 CASSPGQGAGELFF TGTGCCAGCAGCCCCGGACAGGGCGCCGGGGAGCTGTTTTTT
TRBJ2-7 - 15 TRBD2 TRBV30 CAWSVSPSGTYEQYF TGTGCCTGGAGTGTATCGCCTAGCGGGACCTACGAGCAGTACTTC
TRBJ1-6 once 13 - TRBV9 CASSASGVSPLHF TGTGCCAGCAGCGCCTCAGGGGTTTCACCCCTCCACTTT
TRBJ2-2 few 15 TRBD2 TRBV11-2 CASSFGAGNTGELFF TGTGCCAGCAGCTTCGGAGCGGGAAACACCGGGGAGCTGTTTTTT
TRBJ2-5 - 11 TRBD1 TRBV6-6 CASRTGETQYF TGTGCCAGCAGGACAGGGGAGACCCAGTACTTC
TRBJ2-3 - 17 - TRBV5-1 CASSPSQRGGEADTQYF TGCGCCAGCAGCCCTAGCCAGAGGGGGGGAGAGGCAGATACGCAGTATTTT
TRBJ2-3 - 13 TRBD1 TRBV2 CASSAQGTDTQYF TGTGCCAGCAGTGCACAGGGGACAGATACGCAGTATTTT
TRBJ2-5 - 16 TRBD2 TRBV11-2 CASRVAPLAGGETQYF TGTGCCAGCAGGGTAGCCCCACTAGCGGGGGGAGAGACCCAGTACTTC
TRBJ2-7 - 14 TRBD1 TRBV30 CAWTAGTGGYEQYF TGTGCCTGGACAGCCGGGACAGGGGGCTACGAGCAGTACTTC
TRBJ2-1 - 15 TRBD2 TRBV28 CASSPGTSGSHEQFF TGTGCCAGCAGTCCCGGGACTAGCGGGAGCCATGAGCAGTTCTTC
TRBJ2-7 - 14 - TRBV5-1 CASSLSTGGHEQYF TGCGCCAGCAGCTTGAGCACCGGGGGACACGAGCAGTACTTC
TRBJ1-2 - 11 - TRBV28 CASSPNYGYTF TGTGCCAGCAGTCCGAACTATGGCTACACCTTC
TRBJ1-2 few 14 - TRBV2 CASSDGSYSYGYTF TGTGCCAGCAGTGATGGCTCGTACAGCTATGGCTACACCTTC
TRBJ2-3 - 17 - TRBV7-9 CASSQPRATVSTDTQYF TGTGCCAGCAGCCAGCCTCGTGCGACGGTCAGCACAGATACGCAGTATTTT
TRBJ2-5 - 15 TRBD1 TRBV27 CASSDRDRGSETQYF TGTGCCAGCAGTGACCGGGACAGGGGTTCGGAGACCCAGTACTTC
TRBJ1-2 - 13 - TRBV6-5 CASSLRLGRGYTF TGTGCCAGCAGTCTACGACTGGGCCGAGGCTACACCTTC